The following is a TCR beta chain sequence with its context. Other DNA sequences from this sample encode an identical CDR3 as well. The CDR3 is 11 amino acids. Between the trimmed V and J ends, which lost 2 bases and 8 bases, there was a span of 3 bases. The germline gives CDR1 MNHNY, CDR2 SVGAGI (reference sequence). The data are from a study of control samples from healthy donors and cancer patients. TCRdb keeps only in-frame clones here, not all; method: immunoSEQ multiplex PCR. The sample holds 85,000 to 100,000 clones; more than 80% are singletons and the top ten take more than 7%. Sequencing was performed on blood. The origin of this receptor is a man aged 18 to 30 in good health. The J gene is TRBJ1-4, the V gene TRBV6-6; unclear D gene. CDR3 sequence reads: CASSYGEKLFF. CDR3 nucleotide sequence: TGTGCCAGCAGTTACGGAGAAAAACTGTTTTTT.